The 10 T cell receptor beta chains below come from one sample, sequenced in a study of sequential checkpoint blockade in melanoma. Using immunoSEQ multiplex PCR, the repertoire was profiled, and TCRdb retains in-frame clones only, with some absent. This sample has about 12,000 clones, with about 28% found just once. As to treatment: randomized to nivolumab then ipilimumab (arm A) or the reverse (arm B). The source was tumor tissue (inferred from file names), collected from a patient given nivolumab and ipilimumab in sequence. The receptors originated from a human donor with melanoma.

V is TRBV12-5 and J is TRBJ2-5, with D maybe TRBD1 (6 bases). Germline V gives CDR1 LGHNT, CDR2 FRNRAP. The CDR3 runs 15 residues. Trimming shortened V by 1 base and J by 2 bases, and 11 bases separated the two germline ends. CDR3: CASGLGTVTQETQYF. DNA of the CDR3: TGTGCTAGTGGTTTGGGGACAGTGACACAAGAGACCCAGTACTTC.

V usage is TRBV28 and J usage is TRBJ2-6, with D perhaps matching TRBD1 or TRBD2 (5 bases each). Germline-derived CDR1 and CDR2 are MDHEN and SYDVKM. This CDR3 spans 14 amino acids. V was shortened by 3 bases and J by 5 bases, with 8 bases between the two germline ends. The CDR3 coding sequence is TGTGCCAGCAGTTTGAGGGGAAGGGCCAACGTCCTGACTTTC. Protein: CASSLRGRANVLTF.

This chain uses TRBV18 with TRBJ2-7; the D gene is possibly TRBD1 (6 bases). Germline V lookup: CDR1 KGHSH, CDR2 LQKENI. Trimming shortened V by 2 bases and J by 6 bases, and 11 bases separated the two germline ends. The CDR3 is made up of 13 amino acids. Here the CDR3 reads CASSPVGQTEQYF. The CDR3 DNA follows: TGTGCCAGCTCACCAGTCGGACAGACCGAGCAGTACTTC.

The gene calls are TRBV11-3 and TRBJ2-3; 8 bases are shared with TRBD1. With 2 bases clipped from V and 1 base from J, the junction kept 2 bases outside the gene matches. Germline CDR1 is SGHNT and CDR2 is YENEEA. The CDR3 has 15 residues. In nucleotides, the CDR3 is TGTGCCAGCAGCTTACAGGGGGCCCGCACAGATACGCAGTATTTT. This translates into CASSLQGARTDTQYF.

This clone was picked up a small number of times. V gene TRBV9 combines with J gene TRBJ2-7, with TRBD2 matching over 7 bases. CDR1 is SGDLS, CDR2 YYNGEE, per germline. The trim removed 9 bases at V and 3 bases at J, leaving 9 bases unmatched. The CDR3 contains 13 residues. CDR3 loop: CATLGDYHYEQYF. CDR3 sequence (DNA): TGTGCCACCCTAGGGGACTATCACTACGAGCAGTACTTC.

The chain recombines TRBV5-1 with TRBJ2-1, with D maybe TRBD1 (6 bases). Trimming removed 0 bases from V and 6 bases from J, with 10 bases in between. CDR3 size: 14 residues. Germline assignment: CDR1 SGHRS and CDR2 YFSETQ. The CDR3 is CASSLGTGSNEQFF. The CDR3 region has the DNA TGCGCCAGCAGCTTGGGCACAGGGTCCAATGAGCAGTTCTTC.

This clone was seen many times. The J gene is TRBJ2-6, the V gene TRBV7-6; 7 bases map to TRBD1. Germline CDR1 and CDR2: SGHVS and FNYEAQ. The CDR3 is 16 residues long. Trimming at V came to 5 bases and at J to 6 bases, leaving 10 bases not matched to a gene. CDR3 residues: CASSPRGQGLANVLTF. The CDR3 DNA sequence: TGTGCCAGCAGCCCTAGGGGGCAGGGGTTGGCCAACGTCCTGACTTTC.

This clone was seen more than once but under ten times. The CDR3 protein is CASSVAPGAYEQYF. The CDR3 DNA reads as TGTGCCAGCAGCGTAGCCCCAGGGGCGTACGAGCAGTACTTC. This chain connects TRBV9 to TRBJ2-7; D possibly corresponds to TRBD1 (6 bases). The CDR3 length is 14 residues. Germline V CDR1 and CDR2: SGDLS, YYNGEE. Trimming removed 0 bases at V and 4 bases at J, with 11 bases between.

This clone was found many times. The J gene is TRBJ1-2, the V gene TRBV28; a weak D match, TRBD1 (6 bases). Looked up from germline, CDR1 is MDHEN and CDR2 is SYDVKM. This CDR3 is 17 amino acids long. The V and J ends lost 4 bases and 1 base respectively, with 19 bases between them. DNA for the CDR3: TGTGCCAGCAGTTCCGGGTCTGGGGACACCTATAACTATGGCTACACCTTC. Encoded protein: CASSSGSGDTYNYGYTF.

The chain couples TRBV25-1 to TRBJ2-3, with unresolved D. This CDR3 is 13 amino acids long. Germline CDR1 is MGHDK and CDR2 is SYGVNS. V was cut by 2 bases and J by 3 bases, with 6 bases left in between. CDR3 amino acids: CASSETGTDTQYF. The CDR3 DNA follows: TGTGCCAGCAGTGAAACTGGGACAGATACGCAGTATTTT.